Each of the 4 T cell receptor beta chains below was sequenced from the same sample in a study of cytomegalovirus exposure and HLA in healthy donors (dated by TCRdb to the late 2010s). The receptor library was made with the immunoSEQ multiplex PCR assay. For the multiplex PCR, a mixture combining 60 forward primers for TCR Vbeta segments and 13 reverse primers for TCR Jbeta segments was used. TCRdb obtained this table from immuneACCESS and retained in-frame rearrangements with V and J assigned. These tables miss some clones; where compared with another copy, unresolved V genes account for less than half of the shortfall, and the remainder is unexplained. Across this sample there are around 140,000 clones, with roughly 79% seen only once. Approximately 1.1% of the sample is taken by the ten largest. The sequenced sample consisted of PBMCs. These receptors came from a male donor in good health and CMV-seronegative.

This rearrangement joins TRBV18 to TRBJ1-4; 8 bases map to TRBD1. After removal of 4 bases from V and 3 bases from J, the junction contained 7 bases not matched to a gene. Germline V gene data show CDR1 as KGHSH and CDR2 as LQKENI. The CDR3 is 16 residues long. CDR3 sequence reads: CASSLTGTGPNEKLFF. The CDR3 nucleotides read TGTGCCAGCTCACTTACCGGGACAGGACCTAATGAAAAACTGTTTTTT.

This clone was counted a few times. J is TRBJ1-2 and V is TRBV19; D is possibly TRBD1 (5 bases). There are 11 residues in the CDR3. Trimming stripped 4 bases from V and 11 bases from J, with 11 bases between. The germline gives CDR1 LNHDA, CDR2 SQIVND (reference sequence). CDR3 loop: CASSTYRLYTF. DNA of the CDR3: TGTGCCAGTAGTACATACAGGTTATACACCTTC.

In its sample, this clone was seen a few times. This chain connects TRBV5-1 to TRBJ1-1; TRBD1 might be the D (5 bases). Germline V gene data show CDR1 as SGHRS and CDR2 as YFSETQ. The CDR3 spans 13 residues. V was cut by 0 bases and J by 8 bases, with 11 bases left in between. CDR3 protein: CASSLGGEGEAFF. The CDR3 nucleotides read TGCGCCAGCAGCTTGGGGGGGGAGGGAGAAGCTTTCTTT.

V usage is TRBV29-1 and J usage is TRBJ2-3, with TRBD1 identical over 7 bases. V shed 1 base and J 0 bases; nucleotides not matched to a gene: 7. Germline CDR1 is SQVTM and CDR2 is ANQGSEA. The CDR3 covers 16 residues. The CDR3 bases are TGCAGCGTTGAAGCCCCGACAGGGCTTAGCACAGATACGCAGTATTTT. It specifies CSVEAPTGLSTDTQYF.